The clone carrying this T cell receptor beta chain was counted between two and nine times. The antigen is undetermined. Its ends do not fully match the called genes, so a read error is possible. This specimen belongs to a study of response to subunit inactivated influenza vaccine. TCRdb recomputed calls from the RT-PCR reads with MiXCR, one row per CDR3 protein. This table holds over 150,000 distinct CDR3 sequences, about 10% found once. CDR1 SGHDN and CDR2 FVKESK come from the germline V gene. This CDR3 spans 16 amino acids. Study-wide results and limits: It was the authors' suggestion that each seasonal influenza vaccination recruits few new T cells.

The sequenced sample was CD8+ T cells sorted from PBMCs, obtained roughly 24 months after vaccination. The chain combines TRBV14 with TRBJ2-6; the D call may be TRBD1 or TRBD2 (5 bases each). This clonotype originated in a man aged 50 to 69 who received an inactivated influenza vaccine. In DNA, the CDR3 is TGTGCCAGCACCTCGGGGCTACCCTCTCGGGCCAACGTCCTGACTTTC. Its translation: CASTSGLPSRANVLTF.